This TCR beta chain came from a study of blood T cell repertoires in COVID-19. Profiling relied on immunoSEQ multiplex PCR, and the TCRdb table lists in-frame clones only, not all of them. The table shows about 150,000 clones, with around 87% occurring only once. The J segment lost 7 bases and the V segment lost 3 bases, leaving 3 bases of the junction unmatched. This CDR3 is built from 12 residues. Germline V lookup: CDR1 LNHDA, CDR2 SQIVND (reference sequence). This sequence originates from a woman between 40 and 50 years old who had been exposed to COVID-19. Sample: PBMCs or T cells enriched from blood (not recorded which). V gene TRBV19 combines with J gene TRBJ2-7; 7 nucleotides line up with TRBD2. The CDR3 region has the DNA TGTGCCAGTAGTATCGGGGGGAATGAGCAGTACTTC. Translated: CASSIGGNEQYF.